This T cell receptor (beta chain) came from a study of identical twins. TCRdb fed the 5' RACE reads into MiXCR, producing one record per CDR3 protein. The table has under 300,000 distinct CDR3 sequences, roughly 13% seen once. The CDR3 is 13 amino acids. In germline, CDR1 is MNHEY, CDR2 SVGEGT. Trimming stripped 8 bases from V and 2 bases from J, with 13 bases between. This same sample was also taken into another study, of yellow fever vaccine responses in identical twins.

The source is a woman under 30 in good health. The sample consisted of memory (CD45RO+) T cells sorted from blood. The J gene is TRBJ2-7, the V gene TRBV6-2 or TRBV6-3; possibly TRBD2 for D (6 bases). The CDR3 bases are TGTGCCAGCCAGCGGGCTGGACCCTACGAGCAGTACTTC. Amino acids: CASQRAGPYEQYF.